The clone carrying this T cell receptor beta chain was counted a single time. Its target is unknown. The assay was immunoSEQ multiplex PCR, and TCRdb's table has in-frame clones only and misses some. In the table there are roughly 160,000 clones, about 91% of which are singletons. This entry comes from a study of T cell responses to AZD1222 COVID-19 vaccine. Across the whole study: Doses given second, at about 4 or about 12 weeks, were pooled. Findings of the study overall: Regions left unmutated in variants are reportedly the target of nearly half of spike-specific TCRs. It should be noted that donors were predominantly white British and more often female, and clonal diversity was possibly underestimated. Seropositive at baseline were only a handful of AZD1222 recipients.

Sequences were derived from peripheral blood, sampled on day 0 of AZD1222 vaccination. The TCR was taken from an adult in good health.

The chain's CDR3 is CASSYSGGLSPLHF. CDR3 DNA sequence: TGTGCCAGCAGTTACTCAGGGGGTCTATCACCCCTCCACTTT. The J gene is TRBJ1-6, the V gene TRBV6-5; maybe TRBD1 (6 bases). The germline V and J ends were trimmed by 0 bases and 10 bases, with 10 bases remaining between them. CDR3 length: 14 residues. Per germline, CDR1 MNHEY and CDR2 SVGAGI.